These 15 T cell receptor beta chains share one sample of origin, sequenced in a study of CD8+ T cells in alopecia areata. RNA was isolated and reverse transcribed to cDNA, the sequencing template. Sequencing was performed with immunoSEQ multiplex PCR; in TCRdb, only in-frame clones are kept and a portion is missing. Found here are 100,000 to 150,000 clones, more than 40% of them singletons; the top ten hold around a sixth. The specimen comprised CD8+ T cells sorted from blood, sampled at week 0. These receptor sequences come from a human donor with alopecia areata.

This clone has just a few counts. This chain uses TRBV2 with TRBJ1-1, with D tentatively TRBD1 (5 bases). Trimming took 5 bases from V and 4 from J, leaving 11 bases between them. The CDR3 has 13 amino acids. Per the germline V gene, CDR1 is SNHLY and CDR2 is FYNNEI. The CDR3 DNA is TGTGCCAGCAGTTTAGGGGAAGGCACTGAAGCTTTCTTT. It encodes CASSLGEGTEAFF.

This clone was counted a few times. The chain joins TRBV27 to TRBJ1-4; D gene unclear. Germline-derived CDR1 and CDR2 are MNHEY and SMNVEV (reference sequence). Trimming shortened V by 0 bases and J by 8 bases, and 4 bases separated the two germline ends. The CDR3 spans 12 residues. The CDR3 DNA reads TGTGCCAGCAGTTTATCCGGGGAAAAACTGTTTTTT. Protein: CASSLSGEKLFF.

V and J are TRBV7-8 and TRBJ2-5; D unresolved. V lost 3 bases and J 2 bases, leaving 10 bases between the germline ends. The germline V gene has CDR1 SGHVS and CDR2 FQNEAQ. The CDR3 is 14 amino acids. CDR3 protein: CASSFHPVQETQYF. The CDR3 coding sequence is TGTGCCAGCAGCTTCCATCCTGTTCAAGAGACCCAGTACTTC. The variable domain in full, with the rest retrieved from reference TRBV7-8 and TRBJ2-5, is GAGVSQSPRYKVAKRGQDVALRCDPISGHVSLFWYQQALGQGPEFLTYFQNEAQLDKSGLPSDRFFAERPEGSVSTLKIQRTQQEDSAVYLCASSFHPVQETQYFGPGTRLLVL.

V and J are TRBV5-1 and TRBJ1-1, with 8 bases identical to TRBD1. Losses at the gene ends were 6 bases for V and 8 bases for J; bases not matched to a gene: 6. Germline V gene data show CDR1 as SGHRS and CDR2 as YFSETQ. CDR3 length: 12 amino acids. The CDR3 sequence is CASTGTGMEAFF. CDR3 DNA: TGCGCCAGCACCGGGACAGGAATGGAAGCTTTCTTT.

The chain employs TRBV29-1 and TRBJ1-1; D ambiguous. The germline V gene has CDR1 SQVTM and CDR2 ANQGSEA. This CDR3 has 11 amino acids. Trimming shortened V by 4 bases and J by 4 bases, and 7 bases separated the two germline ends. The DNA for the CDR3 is TGCAGCGTTGTAGATCCCACTGAAGCTTTCTTT. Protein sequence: CSVVDPTEAFF.

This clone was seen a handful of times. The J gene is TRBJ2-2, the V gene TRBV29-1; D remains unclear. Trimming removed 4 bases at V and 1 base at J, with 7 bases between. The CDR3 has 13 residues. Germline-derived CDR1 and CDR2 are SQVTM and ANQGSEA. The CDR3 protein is CSVARRNTGELFF. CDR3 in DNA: TGCAGCGTTGCCAGGAGGAACACCGGGGAGCTGTTTTTT.

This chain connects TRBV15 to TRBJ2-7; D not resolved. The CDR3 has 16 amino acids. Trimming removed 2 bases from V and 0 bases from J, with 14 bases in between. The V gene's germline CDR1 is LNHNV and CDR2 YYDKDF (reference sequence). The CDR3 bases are TGTGCCACCAGCAGACTAGGCAGGACCAGCTCCTACGAGCAGTACTTC. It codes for CATSRLGRTSSYEQYF.

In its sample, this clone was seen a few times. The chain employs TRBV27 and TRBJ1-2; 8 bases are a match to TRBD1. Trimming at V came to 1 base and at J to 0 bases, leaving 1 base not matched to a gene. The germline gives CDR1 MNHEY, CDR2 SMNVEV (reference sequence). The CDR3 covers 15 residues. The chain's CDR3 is CASSLLGQANYGYTF. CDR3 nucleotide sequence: TGTGCCAGCAGTTTATTGGGACAGGCTAACTATGGCTACACCTTC.

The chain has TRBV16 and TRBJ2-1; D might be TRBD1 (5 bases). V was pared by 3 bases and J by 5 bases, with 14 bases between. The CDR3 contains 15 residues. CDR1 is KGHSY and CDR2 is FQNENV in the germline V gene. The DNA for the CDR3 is TGTGCCAGCAGCCATCAGGGTTCCCTCGACAATGAGCAGTTCTTC. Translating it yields CASSHQGSLDNEQFF. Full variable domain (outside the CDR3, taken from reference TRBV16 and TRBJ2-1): GEEVAQTPKHLVRGEGQKAKLYCAPIKGHSYVFWYQQVLKNEFKFLISFQNENVFDETGMPKERFSAKCLPNSPCSLEIQATKLEDSAVYFCASSHQGSLDNEQFFGPGTRLTVL.

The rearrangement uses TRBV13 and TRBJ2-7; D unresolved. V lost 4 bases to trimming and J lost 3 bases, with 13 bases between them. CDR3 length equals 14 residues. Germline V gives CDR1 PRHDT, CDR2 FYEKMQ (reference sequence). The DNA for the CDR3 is TGTGCCAGCAGCTCCATGAGAGAAGTCTACGAGCAGTACTTC. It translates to CASSSMREVYEQYF.

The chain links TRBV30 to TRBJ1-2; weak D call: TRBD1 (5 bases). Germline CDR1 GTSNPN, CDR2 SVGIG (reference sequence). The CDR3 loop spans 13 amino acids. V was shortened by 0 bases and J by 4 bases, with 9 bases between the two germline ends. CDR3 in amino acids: CAWSVGDGYGYTF. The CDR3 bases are TGTGCCTGGAGTGTAGGGGACGGCTATGGCTACACCTTC.

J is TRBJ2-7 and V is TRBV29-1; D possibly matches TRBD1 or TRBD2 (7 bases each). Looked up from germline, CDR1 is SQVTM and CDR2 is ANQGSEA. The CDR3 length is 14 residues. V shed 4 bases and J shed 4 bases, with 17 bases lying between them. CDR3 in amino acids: CSVAGGQGGYEQYF. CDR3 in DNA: TGCAGCGTTGCCGGGGGGCAGGGGGGATACGAGCAGTACTTC.

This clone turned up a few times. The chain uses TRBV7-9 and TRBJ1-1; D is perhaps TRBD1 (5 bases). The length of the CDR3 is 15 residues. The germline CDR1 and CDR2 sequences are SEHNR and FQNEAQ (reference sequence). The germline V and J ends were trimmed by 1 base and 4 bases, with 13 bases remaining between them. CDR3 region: CASSLVGRESTEAFF. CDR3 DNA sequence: TGTGCCAGCAGCTTAGTTGGCAGGGAGAGCACTGAAGCTTTCTTT.

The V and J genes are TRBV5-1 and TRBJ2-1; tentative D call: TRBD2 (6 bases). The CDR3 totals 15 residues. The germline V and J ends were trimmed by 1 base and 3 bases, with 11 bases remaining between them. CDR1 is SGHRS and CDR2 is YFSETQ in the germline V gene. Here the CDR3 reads CASSLFRGSYNEQFF. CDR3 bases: TGCGCCAGCAGCTTGTTCCGGGGGAGCTACAATGAGCAGTTCTTC. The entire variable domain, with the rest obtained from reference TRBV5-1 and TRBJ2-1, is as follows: KAGVTQTPRYLIKTRGQQVTLSCSPISGHRSVSWYQQTPGQGLQFLFEYFSETQRNKGNFPGRFSGRQFSNSRSEMNVSTLELGDSALYLCASSLFRGSYNEQFFGPGTRLTVL.

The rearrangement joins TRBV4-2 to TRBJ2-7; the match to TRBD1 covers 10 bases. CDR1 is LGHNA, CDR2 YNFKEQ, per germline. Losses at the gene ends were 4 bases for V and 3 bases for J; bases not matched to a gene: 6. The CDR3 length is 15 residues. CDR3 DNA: TGTGCCAGCAGCCTATTTGGGACAGGGGTCTACGAGCAGTACTTC. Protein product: CASSLFGTGVYEQYF.